This TCR beta chain was sequenced for a study of blood T cell repertoires in COVID-19. CDR1 and CDR2 from the germline V gene are SGHDT and YYEEEE. This CDR3 is 15 amino acids long. Trimming removed 0 bases at V and 3 bases at J, with 13 bases between. The authors' processing: Reference gene primer amplification yielded estimated nucleated cell counts. The protocol was immunoSEQ multiplex PCR, while the TCRdb copy is restricted to in-frame clones and leaves out a portion. For V, J and clone size, that table is used; D and trimming come from the DNA. This table holds 150,000 to 200,000 clones, around 75% found once.

The TCR comes from an elderly woman with acute or convalescent COVID-19. This chain uses TRBV5-6 with TRBJ2-7, with D possibly being TRBD2 (6 bases). The sample consisted of peripheral blood. DNA of the CDR3: TGTGCCAGCAGCTTGGACAGGACTATTATCTACGAGCAGTACTTC. The encoded protein is CASSLDRTIIYEQYF.